The entry below describes one T cell receptor (beta chain). The target antigen is unknown. This may arise from a read error, as a much more abundant clone is one base away. Uncontrolled infection, other autoimmune disease, pregnancy or lactation barred patients from enrollment. The study based diagnoses on clinical symptoms, serum thyroxine and TRAb, thyroid ultrasound and orbital computed tomography. This entry comes from a study of T cells in Graves' hyperthyroidism and ophthalmopathy. As for the study in general: Peripheral blood was acquired at first diagnosis, ahead of any therapy whatsoever.

Authors of the study amplified TCR beta CDR3 regions from RNA transcripts. A set of HTBI primers served as the primers for a first-round RT-PCR of the TCR CDR3. A single record per CDR3 protein comes from TCRdb applying MiXCR to the multiplex PCR reads. The sample lists some 560,000 distinct CDR3 sequences, roughly 14% occurring once. V gave up 4 bases and J gave up 8 bases; unmatched junction bases: 9. Germline CDR1 is LGHDT and CDR2 is YNNKEL (reference sequence). CDR3 length: 16 amino acids. Study-wide results and limits: A median 6.5 months before onset, the model predicted ophthalmopathy.

The V gene is TRBV3-1, the J gene TRBJ1-3, with TRBD1 matching over 12 bases. This sequence was found in a woman between 25 and 40 years old with Graves' hyperthyroidism. What was sequenced was blood. This CDR3 is CASSLRPGQGADTIYF. The CDR3, as DNA: TGTGCCAGCAGCCTAAGACCGGGACAGGGGGCGGACACCATATATTTT. Complete variable domain (other parts from reference TRBV3-1 and TRBJ1-3): DTAVSQTPKYLVTQMGNDKSIKCEQNLGHDTMYWYKQDSKKFLKIMFSYNNKELIINETVPNRFSPKSPDKAHLNLHINSLELGDSAVYFCASSLRPGQGADTIYFGEGSWLTVV.